This entry features one TCR beta chain sequence. The sample originates from a study of T cell responses to AZD1222 COVID-19 vaccine. Germline CDR1 reads SGHRS; CDR2 reads YFSETQ. The J segment lost 4 bases and the V segment lost 0 bases, leaving 6 bases of the junction unmatched. The CDR3 totals 17 residues. Generated by immunoSEQ multiplex PCR, the TCRdb table keeps only in-frame clones and is missing some. The table records about 140,000 clones, 84% of them present only once. The rearrangement links TRBV5-1 to TRBJ1-4; TRBD1 aligns across 10 bases. Here the sequenced sample was peripheral blood, taken on day 0 of AZD1222 vaccination. This TCR derives from an adult in good health. CDR3 nucleotide sequence: TGCGCCAGCAGCTTGGGGGACAGGGGAAGGGGTAATGAAAAACTGTTTTTT. Translated: CASSLGDRGRGNEKLFF.